The present T cell receptor beta chain was sequenced within a study of control samples from healthy donors and cancer patients. Measured with immunoSEQ multiplex PCR; TCRdb has only the in-frame clones, and not every one. This table has 70,000 to 80,000 clones, more than 75% appearing once. The CDR3 sequence is 14 residues long. V dropped 8 bases and J dropped 2; count of bases not matched to a gene: 2. Germline CDR1 reads MGHDK; CDR2 reads SYGVNS. The sample was blood. The chain combines TRBV25-1 with TRBJ2-1, with 11 bases fitting TRBD2. The clonotype comes from a woman in her forties or fifties in good health. The CDR3 DNA sequence: TGTGCCAGCCAGGGACTAGCGGCCTACAATGAGCAGTTCTTC. Translation: CASQGLAAYNEQFF.